These T cell receptor beta chains were read from a single sample in a study of cytomegalovirus exposure and HLA in healthy donors. Data came from immunoSEQ multiplex PCR; TCRdb stores just in-frame clones and leaves some out. The sample shows 100,000 or so clones, roughly four fifths of them seen only once. Sequenced sample: PBMCs. Every receptor here comes from a man aged 40-50 years in good health and CMV-seronegative. The CDR3 runs from the conserved cysteine through the conserved F or W. Each record gives: CDR3 length, J gene, V gene, clone size, CDR3 protein. Not every row has a clone size; where given, it reads once, few, many or a size class.

length: 15
J: TRBJ2-5
V: TRBV15
size: .
CDR3: CATSRDPLARETQYF

length: 15
J: TRBJ1-5
V: TRBV4-1
size: .
CDR3: CASSRNPQASQPQHF

length: 14
J: TRBJ1-5
V: TRBV7-8
size: .
CDR3: CASSPDRENQPQHF

length: 12
J: TRBJ1-1
V: TRBV7-9
size: .
CDR3: CASSSGLLEAFF

length: 15
J: TRBJ2-1
V: TRBV7-6
size: .
CDR3: CASSLGTINYNEQFF

length: 13
J: TRBJ2-7
V: TRBV27
size: .
CDR3: CASSLLQGAEQYF

length: 11
J: TRBJ2-5
V: TRBV18
size: once
CDR3: CASSSQETQYF

length: 14
J: TRBJ1-1
V: TRBV28
size: .
CDR3: CASSLIGAGGGAFF

length: 15
J: TRBJ2-1
V: TRBV27
size: .
CDR3: CASSFGGSSYNEQFF

length: 14
J: TRBJ1-1
V: TRBV7-8
size: .
CDR3: CASSLAESNTEAFF